These 28 T cell receptor beta chains were sequenced from one sample in a study of low-dose radiotherapy and immunotherapy resistance in tumors. TRAV and TRBV primers primed cDNA for both TCRalpha and TCRbeta. A roughly 19-cycle PCR with a constant-region primer and V-primer adapter amplified TCRs. TCRdb reprocessed the reads with MiXCR, giving one entry per CDR3 protein. The repertoire holds around 14,000 distinct CDR3 sequences, with approximately 50% as singletons. The source of these receptors is a human donor with advanced metastatic prostate, ovarian, gallbladder or colorectal cancer (not recorded which). This table probably holds off-target reads from a library built for another chain.

The chain recombines TRBV19 with TRBJ1-2; D call uncertain. Germline CDR1 and CDR2: LNHDA and SQIVND (reference sequence). V was shortened by 6 bases and J by 0 bases, with 11 bases between the two germline ends. The CDR3 covers 14 residues. This chain's CDR3 is CASRLRRSNYGYTF. CDR3 DNA sequence: TGTGCCAGTAGACTCCGCAGGTCTAACTATGGCTACACCTTC.

The chain uses TRBV5-6 and TRBJ2-7; 7 bases agree with TRBD1. Per germline, CDR1 SGHDT and CDR2 YYEEEE. There are 15 residues in the CDR3. V shed 4 bases, J shed 0 bases, and the junction held 7 bases outside the gene matches. CDR3 bases: TGTGCCAGCAGCCGGACAGGACAGAGCTCCTACGAGCAGTACTTC. Translating it yields CASSRTGQSSYEQYF.

V gene TRBV10-3 combines with J gene TRBJ2-1, with D perhaps being TRBD1 or TRBD2 (7 bases each). Deletions cut 10 bases from V and 0 bases from J, with 13 bases between. The CDR3 totals 14 residues. CDR1 ENHRY and CDR2 SYGVKD come from the germline V gene. The chain's CDR3 is CATERDSSYNEQFF. In nucleotides, the CDR3 is TGTGCCACCGAGCGGGACAGCTCCTACAATGAGCAGTTCTTC.

The J gene is TRBJ1-4, the V gene TRBV6-2 or TRBV6-3, with no clear D. The CDR3 totals 15 residues. CDR1 and CDR2 (germline): MNHEY, SVGEGT. V dropped 6 bases and J dropped 3 bases, with 14 bases sitting between them. Here the CDR3 reads CASSEVAGSNEKLFF. Here the CDR3 DNA reads TGTGCCAGCAGCGAGGTTGCGGGATCTAATGAAAAACTGTTTTTT.

The chain uses TRBV29-1 and TRBJ1-1, with D possibly matching TRBD1 (5 bases). CDR3 size: 13 residues. In germline, CDR1 is SQVTM, CDR2 ANQGSEA. The V and J ends lost 4 bases and 3 bases respectively, with 12 bases between them. CDR3 sequence (DNA): TGCAGCGTTGGAGAGGCGGGGGACACTGAAGCTTTCTTT. It is translated as CSVGEAGDTEAFF. Drawing the rest from reference TRBV29-1 and TRBJ1-1, the complete variable domain is SAVISQKPSRDICQRGTSLTIQCQVDSQVTMMFWYRQQPGQSLTLIATANQGSEATYESGFVIDKFPISRPNLTFSTLTVSNMSPEDSSIYLCSVGEAGDTEAFFGQGTRLTVV.

This chain joins TRBV5-4 and TRBJ2-1; D not resolved. The CDR3 is made up of 15 amino acids. V was cut by 5 bases and J by 0 bases, with 12 bases left in between. CDR1 and CDR2 (germline): SGHNT, YYREEE (reference sequence). The CDR3 here is CASRAGNPSYNEQFF. CDR3 sequence (DNA): TGTGCCAGCAGAGCCGGTAACCCCTCCTACAATGAGCAGTTCTTC.

The chain employs TRBV6-6 and TRBJ2-1; D gene uncertain. Germline V gives CDR1 MNHNY, CDR2 SVGAGI (reference sequence). The CDR3 sequence is 12 residues long. V was shortened by 0 bases and J by 8 bases, with 5 bases between the two germline ends. For the CDR3, the DNA is TGTGCCAGCAGTTACTCGGGGTATGAGCAGTTCTTC. Its translation is CASSYSGYEQFF.

This clonotype turned up a few times. The chain links TRBV14 to TRBJ2-2, with D possibly TRBD2 on 6 matching bases. V lost 1 base and J lost 0, with 12 bases in between. CDR3 length: 17 amino acids. CDR1 and CDR2 from the germline V gene are SGHDN and FVKESK. CDR3 nucleotides: TGTGCCAGCAGCCAAGTCCCAGGGAGGACGAACACCGGGGAGCTGTTTTTT. Its protein is CASSQVPGRTNTGELFF.

The chain has TRBV20-1 and TRBJ2-1; TRBD2 aligns across 9 bases. Germline assignment: CDR1 DFQATT and CDR2 SNEGSKA (reference sequence). V gave up 4 bases and J gave up 9 bases; unmatched junction bases: 7. CDR3 length: 13 residues. This chain's CDR3 is CSAMREGEGEQFF. CDR3 in DNA: TGCAGTGCTATGCGGGAGGGGGAGGGTGAGCAGTTCTTC.

This sequence joins TRBV3-1 and TRBJ2-1; TRBD2 matches 12 bases. CDR1 LGHDT and CDR2 YNNKEL come from the germline V gene (reference sequence). J was trimmed by 7 bases and V by 0 bases; bases with no gene match: 7. The CDR3 has 17 amino acids. The CDR3 spells CASSQEGLAGGPNEQFF. Here the CDR3 DNA reads TGTGCCAGCAGCCAAGAGGGGCTAGCGGGGGGGCCAAATGAGCAGTTCTTC.

With regard to this clonotype: Mismatch with germline at one junction end may stem from a read error. The rearrangement joins TRBV13 to TRBJ1-6; D is undetermined. CDR3 length: 14 residues. Germline V gene lookup returns CDR1 PRHDT and CDR2 FYEKMQ (reference sequence). In DNA form, the CDR3 reads TGTGCAATGAGAGGCAGCACCAATGCAGGCAAATCAACCTTT. It encodes CAMRGSTNAGKSTF.

This chain joins TRBV29-1 and TRBJ2-1, with D maybe TRBD2 (6 bases). The CDR3 is 14 amino acids. Germline-derived CDR1 and CDR2 are SQVTM and ANQGSEA. Trimming took 6 bases from V and 7 from J, leaving 19 bases between them. CDR3 protein: CSVLGDSSANEQFF. Written as DNA, the CDR3 is TGCAGCGTCCTCGGGGACTCCTCCGCGAATGAGCAGTTCTTC.

This clonotype was observed a handful of times. The chain uses TRBV5-1 and TRBJ1-1, with D unclear. V was cut by 2 bases and J by 6 bases, with 11 bases left in between. The CDR3 spans 13 residues. CDR1 and CDR2 from the germline V gene are SGHRS and YFSETQ. CDR3 amino acids: CASSLTAGSEAFF. The CDR3 region has the DNA TGCGCCAGCAGCTTAACAGCCGGATCTGAAGCTTTCTTT.

This clonotype came up a few times. The genes are TRBV7-2 and TRBJ2-7, with 11 bases identical to TRBD1. V shed 6 bases and J 7 bases; nucleotides not matched to a gene: 5. Germline CDR1 reads SGHTA; CDR2 reads FQGNSA. The CDR3 is 13 residues long. CDR3 sequence reads: CASRRGQGGEQYF. The CDR3 DNA follows: TGTGCCAGCAGACGGGGACAGGGGGGGGAGCAGTACTTC.

The V call is TRBV11-2, the J call TRBJ1-1, with D tentatively TRBD1 (5 bases). V gave up 5 bases and J gave up 3 bases, with 19 bases separating them. The CDR3 consists of 16 residues. From germline, CDR1 is SGHAT and CDR2 FQNNGV. CDR3 sequence (DNA): TGTGCCAGCAGCCTACAATGGGGGAAGGCCGACACTGAAGCTTTCTTT. Translated: CASSLQWGKADTEAFF.

The chain joins TRBV29-1 to TRBJ1-5; D uncertain. Deletions cut 4 bases from V and 3 bases from J, with 13 bases between. The CDR3 contains 14 residues. Germline values: CDR1 SQVTM, CDR2 ANQGSEA. Here the CDR3 reads CSVADIGYNQPQHF. CDR3 DNA sequence: TGCAGCGTTGCTGACATTGGGTACAATCAGCCCCAGCATTTT.

This clonotype was counted a single time. V and J are TRBV29-1 and TRBJ1-3; the D gene is possibly TRBD1 (6 bases). Germline CDR1 is SQVTM and CDR2 is ANQGSEA. V lost 4 bases and J 2 bases, leaving 6 bases between the germline ends. The CDR3 covers 12 residues. The CDR3 sequence: CSVAGAGNTIYF. DNA of the CDR3: TGCAGCGTTGCAGGGGCTGGAAACACCATATATTTT.

The genes are TRBV27 and TRBJ2-2, with D uncertain. The V gene lost 3 bases and the J gene lost 5 bases, with 7 bases spanning the gap. The CDR3 runs 13 residues. Germline V gives CDR1 MNHEY, CDR2 SMNVEV (reference sequence). CDR3 DNA: TGTGCCAGCAGTTTCCTCGAAACCGGGGAGCTGTTTTTT. Its protein product is CASSFLETGELFF.

The V gene is TRBV5-4, the J gene TRBJ1-1, with TRBD1 matching 7 bases. This CDR3 is built from 18 residues. Germline loops: CDR1 SGHNT, CDR2 YYREEE (reference sequence). V was pared by 0 bases and J by 2 bases, with 13 bases of the junction left unmatched. The CDR3 DNA sequence: TGTGCCAGCAGCTTGGGGGCCAGGCCAGGGGGAGGAAACACTGAAGCTTTCTTT. Its translation: CASSLGARPGGGNTEAFF.

The J gene is TRBJ2-7, the V gene TRBV7-2, with D uncertain. The CDR3 length is 14 residues. Trimming took 8 bases from V and 5 from J, leaving 19 bases between them. Germline V gives CDR1 SGHTA, CDR2 FQGNSA. CDR3 residues: CASGDWARNNEQYF. In DNA form, the CDR3 reads TGTGCCAGCGGGGATTGGGCACGGAATAACGAGCAGTACTTC.

The genes are TRBV19 and TRBJ1-3, with D hard to call. The CDR3 runs to 16 residues. V dropped 6 bases and J dropped 8 bases, with 23 bases sitting between them. Germline values: CDR1 LNHDA, CDR2 SQIVND (reference sequence). The CDR3 spells CASRPILRWAWDTIYF. The DNA of the CDR3 is TGTGCCAGTAGGCCTATTTTGAGGTGGGCCTGGGACACCATATATTTT. Looking up the rest from reference TRBV19 and TRBJ1-3 gives the full variable domain: DGGITQSPKYLFRKEGQNVTLSCEQNLNHDAMYWYRQDPGQGLRLIYYSQIVNDFQKGDIAEGYSVSREKKESFPLTVTSAQKNPTAFYLCASRPILRWAWDTIYFGEGSWLTVV.

The rearrangement uses TRBV20-1 and TRBJ2-5; 10 bases agree with TRBD2. The trim removed 3 bases at V and 5 bases at J, leaving 12 bases unmatched. The CDR3 is made up of 16 amino acids. The germline V gene has CDR1 DFQATT and CDR2 SNEGSKA (reference sequence). The CDR3 bases are TGCAGTGCTAGCGCAAGCGGGAGGGCCTATGGGGAGACCCAGTACTTC. It codes for CSASASGRAYGETQYF.

For the CDR3, the DNA is TGCAGTGCTAGAGATATCCCGACTGATGAGCAGTTCTTC. It translates to CSARDIPTDEQFF. The chain couples TRBV20-1 to TRBJ2-1; D gene ambiguous. CDR1 is DFQATT and CDR2 is SNEGSKA in the germline V gene (reference sequence). The CDR3 runs 13 residues. V was clipped by 0 bases and J by 8 bases, with 11 bases between them.

This clonotype was observed a few times. The chain has TRBV5-6 and TRBJ1-5; D not resolved. Looked up from germline, CDR1 is SGHDT and CDR2 is YYEEEE. V shed 7 bases and J shed 2 bases, with 19 bases lying between them. The CDR3 loop spans 16 amino acids. CDR3 sequence reads: CASLARAVQGNQPQHF. Written as DNA, the CDR3 is TGTGCCAGCTTAGCGAGGGCAGTCCAAGGCAATCAGCCCCAGCATTTT.

The CDR3 region has the DNA TGCAGTGCTAGACTCCTAGCGGGGGGAAATACGCAGTATTTT. Translated, it gives CSARLLAGGNTQYF. The V call is TRBV20-1, the J call TRBJ2-3; 11 bases are shared with TRBD2. CDR1 and CDR2 from the germline V gene are DFQATT and SNEGSKA (reference sequence). This CDR3 has 14 amino acids. Unmatched junction bases numbered 5, after V lost 2 bases and J lost 7 bases.

This rearrangement joins TRBV5-1 to TRBJ2-1; D is ambiguous. The CDR3 consists of 12 residues. The ends were cut back, 1 base at V and 7 bases at J, with 6 bases in the middle. CDR1 and CDR2 from the germline V gene are SGHRS and YFSETQ. The CDR3 protein is CASSLYGNEQFF. The CDR3 nucleotides read TGCGCCAGCAGCTTGTACGGTAATGAGCAGTTCTTC. Full variable domain (remainder filled in from reference TRBV5-1 and TRBJ2-1): KAGVTQTPRYLIKTRGQQVTLSCSPISGHRSVSWYQQTPGQGLQFLFEYFSETQRNKGNFPGRFSGRQFSNSRSEMNVSTLELGDSALYLCASSLYGNEQFFGPGTRLTVL.

This clonotype was recorded once. This sequence joins TRBV11-2 and TRBJ1-3, with D perhaps matching TRBD1 (6 bases). The V gene lost 5 bases and the J gene lost 4 bases, with 9 bases spanning the gap. The V gene's germline CDR1 is SGHAT and CDR2 FQNNGV. The CDR3 is 13 residues long. CDR3 sequence reads: CASSNTGGNTIYF. CDR3 sequence (DNA): TGTGCCAGCAGCAATACAGGGGGAAACACCATATATTTT. Full variable domain (rest looked up from reference TRBV11-2 and TRBJ1-3): EAGVAQSPRYKIIEKRQSVAFWCNPISGHATLYWYQQILGQGPKLLIQFQNNGVVDDSQLPKDRFSAERLKGVDSTLKIQPAKLEDSAVYLCASSNTGGNTIYFGEGSWLTVV.

This clonotype was seen a few times. The chain couples TRBV29-1 to TRBJ1-5; 7 bases line up with TRBD1. The CDR3 length is 14 residues. CDR1 and CDR2 from the germline V gene are SQVTM and ANQGSEA. Trimming at V came to 7 bases and at J to 2 bases, leaving 8 bases not matched to a gene. CDR3 loop: CSARGTVGNQPQHF. The CDR3 DNA follows: TGCAGCGCTCGGGGGACAGTCGGCAATCAGCCCCAGCATTTT.